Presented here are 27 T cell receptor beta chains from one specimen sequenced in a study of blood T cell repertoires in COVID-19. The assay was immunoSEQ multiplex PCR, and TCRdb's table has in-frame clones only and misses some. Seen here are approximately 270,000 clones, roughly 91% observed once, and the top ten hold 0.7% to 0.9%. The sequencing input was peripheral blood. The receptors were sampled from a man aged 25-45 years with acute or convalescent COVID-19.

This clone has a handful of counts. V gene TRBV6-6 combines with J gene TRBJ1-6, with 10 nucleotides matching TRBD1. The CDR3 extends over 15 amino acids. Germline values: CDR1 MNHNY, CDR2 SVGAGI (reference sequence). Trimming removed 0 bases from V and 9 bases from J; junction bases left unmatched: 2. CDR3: CASSYSGTGASPLHF. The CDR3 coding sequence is TGTGCCAGCAGTTACTCCGGGACAGGGGCTTCACCCCTCCACTTT.

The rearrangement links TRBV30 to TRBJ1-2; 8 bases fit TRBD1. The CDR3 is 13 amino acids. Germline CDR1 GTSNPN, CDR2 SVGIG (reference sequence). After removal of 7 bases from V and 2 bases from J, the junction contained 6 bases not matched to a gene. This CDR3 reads CASQGAGNYGYTF. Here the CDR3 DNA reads TGTGCCTCTCAGGGGGCAGGGAACTATGGCTACACCTTC.

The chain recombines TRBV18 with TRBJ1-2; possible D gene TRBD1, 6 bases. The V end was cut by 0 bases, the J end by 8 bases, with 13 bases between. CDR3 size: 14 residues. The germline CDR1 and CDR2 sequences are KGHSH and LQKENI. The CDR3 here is CASSPPFTGLGYTF. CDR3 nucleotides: TGTGCCAGCTCACCACCCTTCACAGGGCTCGGCTACACCTTC.

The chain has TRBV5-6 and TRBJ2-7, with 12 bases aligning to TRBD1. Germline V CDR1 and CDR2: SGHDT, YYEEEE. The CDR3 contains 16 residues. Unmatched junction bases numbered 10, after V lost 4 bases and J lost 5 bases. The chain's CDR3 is CASSLGGTGGFHEQYF. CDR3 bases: TGTGCCAGCAGCCTCGGTGGGACAGGGGGCTTCCACGAGCAGTACTTC.

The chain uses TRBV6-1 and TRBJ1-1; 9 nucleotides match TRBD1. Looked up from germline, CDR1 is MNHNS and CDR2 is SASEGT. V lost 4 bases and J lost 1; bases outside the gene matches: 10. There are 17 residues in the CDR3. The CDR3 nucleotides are TGTGCCAGCAGTGCCAGGACAGGGGTCAACAAGAACACTGAAGCTTTCTTT. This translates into CASSARTGVNKNTEAFF.

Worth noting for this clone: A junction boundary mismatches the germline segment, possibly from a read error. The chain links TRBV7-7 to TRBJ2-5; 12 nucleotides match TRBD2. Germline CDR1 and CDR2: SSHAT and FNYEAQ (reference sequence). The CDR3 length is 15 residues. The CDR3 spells CASSRLAGVRETQYF. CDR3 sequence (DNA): TGTGCTAGCAGCAGACTAGCGGGAGTTAGGGAGACCCAGTACTTC.

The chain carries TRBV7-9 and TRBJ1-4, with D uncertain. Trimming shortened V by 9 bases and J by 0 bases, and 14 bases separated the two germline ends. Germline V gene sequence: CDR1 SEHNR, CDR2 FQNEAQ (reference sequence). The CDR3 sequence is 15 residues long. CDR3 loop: CASNYQEATNEKLFF. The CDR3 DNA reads TGTGCCAGTAACTACCAGGAGGCAACTAATGAAAAACTGTTTTTT.

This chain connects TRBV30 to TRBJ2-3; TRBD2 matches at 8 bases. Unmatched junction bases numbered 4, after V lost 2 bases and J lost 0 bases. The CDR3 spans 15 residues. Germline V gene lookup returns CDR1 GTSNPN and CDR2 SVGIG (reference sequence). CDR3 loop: CAWSRGGFSTDTQYF. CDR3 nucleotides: TGTGCCTGGAGTCGCGGGGGGTTTAGCACAGATACGCAGTATTTT.

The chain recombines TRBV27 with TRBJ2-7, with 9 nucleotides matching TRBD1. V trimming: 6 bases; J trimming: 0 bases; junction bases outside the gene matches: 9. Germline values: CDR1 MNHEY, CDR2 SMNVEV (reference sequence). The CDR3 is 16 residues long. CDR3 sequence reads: CASSRVGTGSSYEQYF. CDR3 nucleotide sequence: TGTGCCAGCAGCAGGGTCGGGACAGGGAGCTCCTACGAGCAGTACTTC.

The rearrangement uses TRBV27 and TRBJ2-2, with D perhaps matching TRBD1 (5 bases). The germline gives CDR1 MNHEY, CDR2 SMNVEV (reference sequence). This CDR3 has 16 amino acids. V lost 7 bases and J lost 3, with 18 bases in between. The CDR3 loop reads CASINQGNCDTGELFF. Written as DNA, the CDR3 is TGTGCCAGCATCAATCAGGGTAATTGCGACACCGGGGAGCTGTTTTTT.

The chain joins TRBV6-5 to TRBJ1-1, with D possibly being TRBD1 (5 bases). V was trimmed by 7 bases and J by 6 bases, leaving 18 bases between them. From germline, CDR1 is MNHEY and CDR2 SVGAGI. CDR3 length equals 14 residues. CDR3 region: CASNKVGGGAEAFF. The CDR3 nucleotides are TGTGCCAGCAACAAAGTTGGGGGAGGGGCTGAAGCTTTCTTT.

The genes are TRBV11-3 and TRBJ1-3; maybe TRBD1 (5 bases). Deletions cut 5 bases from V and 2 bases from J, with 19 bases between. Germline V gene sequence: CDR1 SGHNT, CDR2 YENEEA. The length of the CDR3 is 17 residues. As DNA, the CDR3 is TGTGCCAGCAGCGGCGGGGGAAGGCAAAGCGCTGGAAACACCATATATTTT. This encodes CASSGGGRQSAGNTIYF.

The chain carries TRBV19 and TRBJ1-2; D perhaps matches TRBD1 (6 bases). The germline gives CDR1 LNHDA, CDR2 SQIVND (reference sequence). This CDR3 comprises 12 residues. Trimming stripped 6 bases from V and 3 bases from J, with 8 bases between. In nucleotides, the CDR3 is TGTGCCAGTAGGGGACATTACTATGGCTACACCTTC. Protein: CASRGHYYGYTF.

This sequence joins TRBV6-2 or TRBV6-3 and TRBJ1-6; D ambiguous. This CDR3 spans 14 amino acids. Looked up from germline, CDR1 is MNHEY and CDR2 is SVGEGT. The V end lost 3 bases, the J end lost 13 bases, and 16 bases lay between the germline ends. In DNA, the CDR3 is TGTGCCAGCAGTTATGAGGCCGGGAGGATCCCCCTCCACTTT. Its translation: CASSYEAGRIPLHF.

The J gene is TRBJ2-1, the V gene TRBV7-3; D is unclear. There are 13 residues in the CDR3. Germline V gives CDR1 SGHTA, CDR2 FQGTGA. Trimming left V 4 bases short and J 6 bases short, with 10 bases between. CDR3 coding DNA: TGTGCCAGCAGCTCTAACGTGGTCAATGAGCAGTTCTTC. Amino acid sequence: CASSSNVVNEQFF.

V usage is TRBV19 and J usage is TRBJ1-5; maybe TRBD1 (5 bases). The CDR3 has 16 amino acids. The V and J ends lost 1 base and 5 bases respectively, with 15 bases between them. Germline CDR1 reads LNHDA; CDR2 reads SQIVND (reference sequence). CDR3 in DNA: TGTGCCAGTAGTATAGCTGGCAGGGTTGGCGATCAGCCCCAGCATTTT. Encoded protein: CASSIAGRVGDQPQHF. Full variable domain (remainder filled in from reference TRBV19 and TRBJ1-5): DGGITQSPKYLFRKEGQNVTLSCEQNLNHDAMYWYRQDPGQGLRLIYYSQIVNDFQKGDIAEGYSVSREKKESFPLTVTSAQKNPTAFYLCASSIAGRVGDQPQHFGDGTRLSIL.

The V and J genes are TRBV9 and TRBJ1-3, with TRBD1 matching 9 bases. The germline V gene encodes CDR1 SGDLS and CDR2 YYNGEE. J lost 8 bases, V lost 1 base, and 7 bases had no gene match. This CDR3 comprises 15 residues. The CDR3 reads CASSVTTGGEDTIYF. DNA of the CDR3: TGTGCCAGCAGCGTAACTACAGGGGGCGAGGACACCATATATTTT. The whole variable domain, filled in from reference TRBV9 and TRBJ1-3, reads DSGVTQTPKHLITATGQRVTLRCSPRSGDLSVYWYQQSLDQGLQFLIQYYNGEERAKGNILERFSAQQFPDLHSELNLSSLELGDSALYFCASSVTTGGEDTIYFGEGSWLTVV.

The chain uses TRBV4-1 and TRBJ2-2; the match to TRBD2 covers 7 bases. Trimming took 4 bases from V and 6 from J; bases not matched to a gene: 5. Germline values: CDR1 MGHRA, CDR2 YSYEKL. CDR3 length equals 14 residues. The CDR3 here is CASSLGLRSGELFF. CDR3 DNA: TGCGCCAGCAGCCTGGGACTACGATCCGGGGAGCTGTTTTTT.

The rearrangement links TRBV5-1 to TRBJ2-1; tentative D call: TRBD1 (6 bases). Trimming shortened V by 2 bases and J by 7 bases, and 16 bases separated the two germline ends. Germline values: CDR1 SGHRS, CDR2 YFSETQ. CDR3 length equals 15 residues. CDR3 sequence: CASSLINGQINEQFF. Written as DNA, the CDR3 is TGCGCCAGCAGCTTAATAAACGGACAGATAAATGAGCAGTTCTTC.

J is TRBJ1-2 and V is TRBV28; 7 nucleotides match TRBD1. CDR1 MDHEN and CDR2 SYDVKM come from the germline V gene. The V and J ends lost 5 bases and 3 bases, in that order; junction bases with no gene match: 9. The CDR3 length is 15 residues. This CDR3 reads CASSAYDRDYYGYTF. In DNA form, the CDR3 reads TGTGCCAGCAGTGCCTACGACAGGGACTACTATGGCTACACCTTC.

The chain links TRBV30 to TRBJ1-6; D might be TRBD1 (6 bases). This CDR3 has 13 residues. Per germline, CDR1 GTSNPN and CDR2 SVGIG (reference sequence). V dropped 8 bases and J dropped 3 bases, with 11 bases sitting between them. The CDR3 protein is CAGSQGYNSPLHF. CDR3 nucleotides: TGTGCCGGTTCACAGGGCTATAATTCACCCCTCCACTTT.

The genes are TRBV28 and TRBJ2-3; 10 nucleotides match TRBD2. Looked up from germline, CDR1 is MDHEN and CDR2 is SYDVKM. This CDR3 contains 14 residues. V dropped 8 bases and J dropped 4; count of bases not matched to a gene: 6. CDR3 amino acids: CASQSGGGPDTQYF. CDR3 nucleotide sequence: TGTGCCAGCCAGAGCGGGGGGGGGCCAGATACGCAGTATTTT.

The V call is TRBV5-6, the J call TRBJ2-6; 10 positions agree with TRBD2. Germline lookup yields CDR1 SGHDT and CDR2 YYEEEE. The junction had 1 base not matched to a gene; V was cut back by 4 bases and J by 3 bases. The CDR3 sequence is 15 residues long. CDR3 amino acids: CASSLAGDGANVLTF. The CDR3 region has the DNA TGTGCCAGCAGCCTAGCGGGGGATGGGGCCAACGTCCTGACTTTC.

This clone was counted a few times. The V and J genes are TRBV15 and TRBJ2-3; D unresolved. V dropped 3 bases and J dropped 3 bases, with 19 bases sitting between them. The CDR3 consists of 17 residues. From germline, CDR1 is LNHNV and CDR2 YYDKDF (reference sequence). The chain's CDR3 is CATSRDLGSRGTDTQYF. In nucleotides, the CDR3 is TGTGCCACCAGCAGGGATCTTGGGTCCCGAGGTACAGATACGCAGTATTTT.

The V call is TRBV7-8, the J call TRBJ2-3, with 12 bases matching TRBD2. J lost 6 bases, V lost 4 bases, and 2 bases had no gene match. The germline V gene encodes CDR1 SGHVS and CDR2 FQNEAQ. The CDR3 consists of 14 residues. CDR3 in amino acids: CASSSTSGGDTQYF. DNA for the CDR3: TGTGCCAGCAGCTCGACTAGCGGGGGCGATACGCAGTATTTT.

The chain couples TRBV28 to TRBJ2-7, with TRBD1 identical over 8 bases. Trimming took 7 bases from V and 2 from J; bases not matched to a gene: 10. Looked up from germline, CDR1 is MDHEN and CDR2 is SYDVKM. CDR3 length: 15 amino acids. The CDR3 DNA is TGTGCCAGCACCCCGCGGACAGGGAGAACCTACGAGCAGTACTTC. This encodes CASTPRTGRTYEQYF.

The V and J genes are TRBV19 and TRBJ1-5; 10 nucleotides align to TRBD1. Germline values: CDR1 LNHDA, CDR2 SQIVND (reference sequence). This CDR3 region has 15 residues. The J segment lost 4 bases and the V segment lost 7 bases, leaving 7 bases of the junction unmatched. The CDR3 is CASMGTGALNQPQHF. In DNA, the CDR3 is TGTGCCAGTATGGGGACAGGGGCTTTAAATCAGCCCCAGCATTTT.